What follows are 22 T cell receptor beta chains derived from one specimen sequenced in a study of blood T cell repertoires in COVID-19. Sequencing was performed with immunoSEQ multiplex PCR; in TCRdb, only in-frame clones are kept and a portion is missing. The sample carries about 410,000 clones, 75% to 90% recorded once. Specimen: peripheral blood. These receptors all come from a woman between 25 and 40 years old with active or convalescent COVID-19.

This clone was counted a single time. V usage is TRBV16 and J usage is TRBJ1-5; a weak D match, TRBD1 (5 bases). V was shortened by 5 bases and J by 0 bases, with 8 bases between the two germline ends. From germline, CDR1 is KGHSY and CDR2 FQNENV. The CDR3 runs 14 residues. This chain's CDR3 is CASSGQYSNQPQHF. The CDR3 DNA is TGTGCCAGCAGCGGACAATATAGCAATCAGCCCCAGCATTTT.

The rearrangement uses TRBV6-1 and TRBJ1-3; D call uncertain. The CDR3 covers 14 residues. V was pared by 3 bases and J by 4 bases, with 10 bases between. Germline values: CDR1 MNHNS, CDR2 SASEGT. CDR3 coding DNA: TGTGCCAGCAGTGAGCAGGCATCCGGAAACACCATATATTTT. Its protein product is CASSEQASGNTIYF.

The rearrangement links TRBV5-1 to TRBJ1-4, with 10 bases identical to TRBD1. Losses at the gene ends were 6 bases for V and 8 bases for J; bases not matched to a gene: 7. Germline CDR1 SGHRS, CDR2 YFSETQ. CDR3 length: 14 residues. This chain's CDR3 is CASNPGTGVEKLFF. The CDR3 nucleotides read TGCGCCAGCAACCCCGGGACAGGGGTCGAAAAACTGTTTTTT.

The chain uses TRBV6-1 and TRBJ1-5, with a possible D match to TRBD1 (5 bases). The CDR3 contains 14 residues. Looked up from germline, CDR1 is MNHNS and CDR2 is SASEGT. V dropped 2 bases and J dropped 0 bases, with 5 bases sitting between them. CDR3 loop: CASSETGSNQPQHF. In DNA form, the CDR3 reads TGTGCCAGCAGTGAAACAGGTAGCAATCAGCCCCAGCATTTT.

The chain couples TRBV27 to TRBJ2-7, with TRBD1 matching over 8 bases. CDR1 is MNHEY and CDR2 is SMNVEV in the germline V gene (reference sequence). The V gene end was trimmed by 5 bases and the J gene end by 5 bases; junction bases not matched to a gene: 11. The CDR3 covers 15 residues. Here the CDR3 DNA reads TGTGCCAGCAGTGACGGCGCAGGGGGCTTCGACGAGCAGTACTTC. Translation gives CASSDGAGGFDEQYF.

The chain combines TRBV7-9 with TRBJ1-4, with D maybe TRBD1 (6 bases). The CDR3 extends over 17 amino acids. The V and J ends lost 1 base and 0 bases respectively, with 12 bases between them. CDR1 and CDR2 from the germline V gene are SEHNR and FQNEAQ (reference sequence). DNA of the CDR3: TGTGCCAGCAGCTTAGAAGGGGGAAACTCAACTAATGAAAAACTGTTTTTT. Amino acid sequence: CASSLEGGNSTNEKLFF.

This clone appeared a few times. This sequence joins TRBV2 and TRBJ2-7, with 9 bases identical to TRBD1. With V trimmed by 7 bases and J by 3 bases, 7 bases remained unmatched. The CDR3 is made up of 14 amino acids. The germline gives CDR1 SNHLY, CDR2 FYNNEI. CDR3 nucleotides: TGTGCCAGCACGAGGGACAGGGTTAACTACGAGCAGTACTTC. Translating it yields CASTRDRVNYEQYF.

V is TRBV2 and J is TRBJ2-7; a possible D gene is TRBD2 (5 bases). CDR1 is SNHLY and CDR2 is FYNNEI in the germline V gene. This CDR3 spans 14 amino acids. The V end was cut by 4 bases, the J end by 2 bases, with 12 bases between. This CDR3 reads CASSGGKGTYEQYF. In DNA form, the CDR3 reads TGTGCCAGCAGTGGAGGGAAGGGAACCTACGAGCAGTACTTC.

The chain recombines TRBV20-1 with TRBJ1-1, with 7 bases matching TRBD1. V was pared by 3 bases and J by 1 base, with 5 bases of the junction left unmatched. This CDR3 contains 14 residues. The V gene's germline CDR1 is DFQATT and CDR2 SNEGSKA (reference sequence). In DNA form, the CDR3 reads TGCAGTGCTAGTAAAGGGGGCCCGAACACTGAAGCTTTCTTT. This encodes CSASKGGPNTEAFF.

The gene calls are TRBV12-5 and TRBJ1-6; maybe TRBD1 (5 bases). Germline loops: CDR1 LGHNT, CDR2 FRNRAP. This CDR3 contains 15 residues. Trimming took 1 base from V and 6 from J, leaving 10 bases between them. The CDR3 is CASGLDLGGNSPLHF. The CDR3 DNA reads TGTGCTAGTGGTTTGGACCTGGGGGGTAATTCACCCCTCCACTTT.

The J gene is TRBJ2-7, the V gene TRBV18; TRBD1 matches at 7 bases. The CDR3 has 13 residues. With 4 bases clipped from V and 5 bases from J, the junction kept 5 bases outside the gene matches. Per the germline V gene, CDR1 is KGHSH and CDR2 is LQKENI. As DNA, the CDR3 is TGTGCCAGCTCACTCAACAGGGGCGACGAGCAGTACTTC. This encodes CASSLNRGDEQYF.

CDR3 in amino acids: CASSLTGTSGNTIYF. CDR3 sequence (DNA): TGTGCCAGTAGTCTTACAGGCACCTCTGGAAACACCATATATTTT. The chain combines TRBV19 with TRBJ1-3; a possible D gene is TRBD1 (5 bases). Trimming removed 5 bases from V and 0 bases from J, with 11 bases in between. The V gene's germline CDR1 is LNHDA and CDR2 SQIVND (reference sequence). The CDR3 is 15 amino acids.

V usage is TRBV6-4 and J usage is TRBJ2-3, with 9 bases identical to TRBD2. CDR3 length: 15 amino acids. From germline, CDR1 is MRHNA and CDR2 SNTAGT. With 4 bases clipped from V and 4 bases from J, the junction kept 6 bases outside the gene matches. CDR3 sequence: CASSVSTSGSDTQYF. CDR3 nucleotides: TGTGCCAGCAGTGTTTCGACTAGCGGTTCAGATACGCAGTATTTT.

This clone was recorded at least ten times. V gene TRBV4-1 combines with J gene TRBJ2-6; D is undetermined. This CDR3 is built from 16 residues. The V end was cut by 0 bases, the J end by 0 bases, with 6 bases between. Per the germline V gene, CDR1 is MGHRA and CDR2 is YSYEKL. The CDR3 DNA is TGCGCCAGCAGCCAAGAACGACACTCTGGGGCCAACGTCCTGACTTTC. Its protein product is CASSQERHSGANVLTF.

This clone was seen more than once but under ten times. This rearrangement joins TRBV10-3 to TRBJ1-3, with D maybe TRBD1 (6 bases). Trimming left V 11 bases short and J 1 base short, with 9 bases between. CDR3 length equals 12 residues. Germline CDR1 reads ENHRY; CDR2 reads SYGVKD. CDR3 in amino acids: CAVQGSGNTIYF. The CDR3 nucleotides are TGTGCCGTACAGGGATCTGGAAACACCATATATTTT.

On this clone itself: Compared with germline, one end of the junction differs, possibly owing to a read error. This same CDR3 is encoded by further DNA sequences in the sample. The V call is TRBV2, the J call TRBJ2-1; 10 bases fit TRBD2. This CDR3 has 14 amino acids. CDR1 SNHLY and CDR2 FYNNEI come from the germline V gene. This chain's CDR3 is CASIQAGGLDEQFF. CDR3 nucleotides: TGTGCTAGCATTCAAGCGGGAGGGCTAGATGAGCAGTTCTTC.

The V gene is TRBV5-1, the J gene TRBJ2-7; D gene uncertain. CDR3 length: 14 amino acids. V shed 1 base and J shed 3 bases, with 11 bases lying between them. Germline loops: CDR1 SGHRS, CDR2 YFSETQ. The CDR3 nucleotides are TGCGCCAGCAGCTTGATGAATTCGGGCTACGAGCAGTACTTC. As protein: CASSLMNSGYEQYF.

The chain links TRBV2 to TRBJ1-5; D perhaps matches TRBD1 (5 bases). In germline, CDR1 is SNHLY, CDR2 FYNNEI. The germline V and J ends were trimmed by 5 bases and 5 bases, with 37 bases remaining between them. This CDR3 region has 22 residues. The CDR3 DNA follows: TGTGCCAGCAGTCACACCTCCTTTACAGAGTCCGGCCCGACAGAGGCGGATCAGCCCCAGCATTTT. This codes for CASSHTSFTESGPTEADQPQHF.

This chain joins TRBV10-3 and TRBJ1-1, with D perhaps matching TRBD1 (6 bases). Germline-derived CDR1 and CDR2 are ENHRY and SYGVKD. V lost 3 bases to trimming and J lost 0 bases, with 11 bases between them. The length of the CDR3 is 15 residues. CDR3 residues: CAISEGGQMNTEAFF. The CDR3 DNA is TGTGCCATCAGTGAAGGAGGACAGATGAACACTGAAGCTTTCTTT.

The gene calls are TRBV19 and TRBJ1-6; 8 nucleotides line up with TRBD1. J lost 7 bases, V lost 9 bases, and 8 bases had no gene match. The CDR3 loop spans 14 amino acids. Germline-derived CDR1 and CDR2 are LNHDA and SQIVND (reference sequence). CDR3 sequence (DNA): TGTGCCAGCCGGACAGGGACGTCCAATTCACCCCTCCACTTT. The encoded protein is CASRTGTSNSPLHF.

On this clone itself: A junction boundary mismatches the germline segment, possibly from a read error. The V gene is TRBV5-4, the J gene TRBJ2-5, with D possibly matching TRBD1 (6 bases). The CDR3 is 14 amino acids. Germline CDR1 reads SGHNT; CDR2 reads YYREEE (reference sequence). CDR3 DNA sequence: TGTGCCAGCAGCTTTTCAGGGGCACAAGGGACCCAGTACTTC. Its translation is CASSFSGAQGTQYF.

The CDR3, as DNA: TGTGCCAGCAGCTCCCTACTAGCGGGAGGGCCCGATGAGCAGTTCTTC. Translating gives CASSSLLAGGPDEQFF. The chain has TRBV7-9 and TRBJ2-1; 13 bases are shared with TRBD2. J gave up 8 bases and V 4 bases, and 8 bases lay outside the gene matches. Germline CDR1 SEHNR, CDR2 FQNEAQ (reference sequence). The CDR3 covers 16 residues.